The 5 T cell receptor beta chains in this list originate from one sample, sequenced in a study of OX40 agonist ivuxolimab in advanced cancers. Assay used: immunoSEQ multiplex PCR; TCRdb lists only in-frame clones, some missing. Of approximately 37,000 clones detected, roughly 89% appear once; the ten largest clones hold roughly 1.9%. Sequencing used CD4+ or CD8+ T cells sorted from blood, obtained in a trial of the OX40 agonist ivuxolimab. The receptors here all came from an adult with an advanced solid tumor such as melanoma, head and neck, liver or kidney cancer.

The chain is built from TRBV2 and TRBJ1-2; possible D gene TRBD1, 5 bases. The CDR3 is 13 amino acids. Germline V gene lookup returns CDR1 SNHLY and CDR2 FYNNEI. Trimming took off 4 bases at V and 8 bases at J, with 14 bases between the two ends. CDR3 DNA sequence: TGTGCCAGCAGTGTCCCAGGGACGGGCGGCTACACCTTC. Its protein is CASSVPGTGGYTF.

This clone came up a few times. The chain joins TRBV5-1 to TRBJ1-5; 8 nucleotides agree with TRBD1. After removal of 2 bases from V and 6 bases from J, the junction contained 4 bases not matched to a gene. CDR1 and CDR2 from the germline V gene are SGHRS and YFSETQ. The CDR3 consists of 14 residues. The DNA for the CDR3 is TGCGCCAGCAGCTTAACAGGGGGAAGTCAGCCCCAGCATTTT. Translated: CASSLTGGSQPQHF.

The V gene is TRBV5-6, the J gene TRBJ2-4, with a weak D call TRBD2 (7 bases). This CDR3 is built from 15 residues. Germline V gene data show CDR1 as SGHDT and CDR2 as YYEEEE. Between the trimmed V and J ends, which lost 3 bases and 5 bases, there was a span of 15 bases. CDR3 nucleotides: TGTGCCAGCAGCTGGGAGGGACACATGGAAAACATTCAGTACTTC. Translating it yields CASSWEGHMENIQYF. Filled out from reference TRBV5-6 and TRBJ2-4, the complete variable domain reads DAGVTQSPTHLIKTRGQQVTLRCSPKSGHDTVSWYQQALGQGPQFIFQYYEEEERQRGNFPDRFSGHQFPNYSSELNVNALLLGDSALYLCASSWEGHMENIQYFGAGTRLSVL.

CDR3 nucleotides: TGTGCCAGCAGCTTAACGGGGGGTAGTCGAGCTTTCTTT. It encodes CASSLTGGSRAFF. The J gene is TRBJ1-1, the V gene TRBV7-3; tentatively, D is TRBD1 (5 bases). CDR1 is SGHTA and CDR2 is FQGTGA in the germline V gene. The ends were cut back, 0 bases at V and 10 bases at J, with 12 bases in the middle. The CDR3 has 13 amino acids.

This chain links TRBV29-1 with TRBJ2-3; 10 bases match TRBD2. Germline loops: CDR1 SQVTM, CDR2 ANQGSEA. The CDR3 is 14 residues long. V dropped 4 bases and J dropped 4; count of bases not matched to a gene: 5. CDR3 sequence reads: CSVVLAGLADTQYF. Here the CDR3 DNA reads TGCAGCGTTGTACTAGCGGGGCTCGCAGATACGCAGTATTTT.